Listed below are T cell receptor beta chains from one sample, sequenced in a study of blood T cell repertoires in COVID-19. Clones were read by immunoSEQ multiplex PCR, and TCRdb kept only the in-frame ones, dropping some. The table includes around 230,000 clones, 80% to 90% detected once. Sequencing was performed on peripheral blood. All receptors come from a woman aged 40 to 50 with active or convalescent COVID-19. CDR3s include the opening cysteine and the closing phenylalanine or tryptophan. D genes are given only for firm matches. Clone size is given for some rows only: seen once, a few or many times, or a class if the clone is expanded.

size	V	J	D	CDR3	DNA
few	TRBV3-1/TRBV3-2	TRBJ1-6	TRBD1	CASSQGGETGVSPLHF	TGTGCCAGCAGCCAAGGTGGGGAGACAGGGGTTTCACCCCTCCACTTT
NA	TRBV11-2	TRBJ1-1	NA	CASSGPVAANTEAFF	TGTGCCAGCAGCGGCCCTGTGGCGGCGAACACTGAAGCTTTCTTT
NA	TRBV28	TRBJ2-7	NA	CASSLGRGPEQYF	TGTGCCAGCAGCTTGGGCAGGGGTCCCGAGCAGTACTTC
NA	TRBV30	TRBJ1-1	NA	CAWSTDSFEAFF	TGTGCCTGGTCGACCGACAGTTTCGAAGCTTTCTTT
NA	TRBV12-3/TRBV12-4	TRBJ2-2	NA	CASTYSTGELFF	TGTGCCAGCACCTATTCCACCGGGGAGCTGTTTTTT
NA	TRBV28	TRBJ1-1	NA	CASFGVWGGTEAFF	TGTGCCAGCTTCGGAGTGTGGGGGGGCACTGAAGCTTTCTTT
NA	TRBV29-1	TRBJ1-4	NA	CSVGGRLNEKLFF	TGCAGCGTTGGAGGGCGGCTTAATGAAAAACTGTTTTTT
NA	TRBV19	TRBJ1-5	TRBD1	CASIPGQGAGQPQHF	TGTGCCAGTATCCCAGGACAGGGGGCAGGACAGCCCCAGCATTTT
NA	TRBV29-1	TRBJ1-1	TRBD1	CSVAKGALDTEAFF	TGCAGCGTTGCTAAGGGGGCCCTGGACACTGAAGCTTTCTTT
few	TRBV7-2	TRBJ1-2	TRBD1	CASSLGGQGSYGYTF	TGTGCCAGCAGCTTAGGGGGACAGGGAAGCTATGGCTACACCTTC
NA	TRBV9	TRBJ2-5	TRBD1	CASSAGTGSKETQYF	TGTGCCAGCAGCGCCGGGACAGGCTCTAAAGAGACCCAGTACTTC
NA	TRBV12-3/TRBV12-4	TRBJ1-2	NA	CASSRTTGGGYTF	TGTGCCAGCAGTCGTACGACCGGCGGTGGCTACACCTTC
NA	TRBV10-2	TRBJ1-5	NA	CASSGSPRQQPQHF	TGCGCCAGCAGTGGGTCCCCGAGGCAACAGCCCCAGCATTTT
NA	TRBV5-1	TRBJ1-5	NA	CASSLSPGDQPQHF	TGCGCCAGCAGCTTATCCCCGGGGGATCAGCCCCAGCATTTT
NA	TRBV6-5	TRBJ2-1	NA	CASTTNPRNEQFF	TGTGCCAGCACGACTAACCCTAGAAATGAGCAGTTCTTC
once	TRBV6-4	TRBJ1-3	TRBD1	CASGIEGQGDRNTIYF	TGTGCCAGCGGCATAGAAGGACAGGGAGACAGAAACACCATATATTTT
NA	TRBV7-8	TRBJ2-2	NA	CASSLSPGKVGELFF	TGTGCCAGCAGCCTATCGCCCGGGAAGGTCGGGGAGCTGTTTTTT
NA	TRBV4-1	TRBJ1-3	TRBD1	CASSQRTGGGNTIYF	TGCGCCAGCAGCCAGAGGACAGGGGGCGGAAACACCATATATTTT
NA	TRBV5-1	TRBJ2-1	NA	CASSSRAEQFF	TGCGCCAGCAGCTCGCGGGCTGAGCAGTTCTTC
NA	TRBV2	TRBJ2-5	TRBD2	CASSENRLAGGQETQYF	TGTGCCAGCAGTGAAAATAGGCTAGCGGGAGGTCAAGAGACCCAGTACTTC
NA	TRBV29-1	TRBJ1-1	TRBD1	CSVQGARVNTEAFF	TGCAGCGTCCAGGGGGCGAGGGTGAACACTGAAGCTTTCTTT
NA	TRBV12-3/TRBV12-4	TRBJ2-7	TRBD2	CASNGGGGYEQYF	TGTGCCAGCAACGGGGGGGGAGGCTACGAGCAGTACTTC
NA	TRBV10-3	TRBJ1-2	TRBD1	CAISEQGLTFMGYTF	TGTGCCATCAGTGAACAGGGGTTGACATTTATGGGCTACACCTTC
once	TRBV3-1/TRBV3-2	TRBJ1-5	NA	CASSQLGDSNQPQHF	TGTGCCAGCAGCCAACTCGGGGATAGCAATCAGCCCCAGCATTTT
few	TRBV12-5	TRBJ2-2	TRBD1	CASGLGSGTGGTGELFF	TGTGCTAGTGGTCTCGGCTCCGGGACAGGGGGCACCGGGGAGCTGTTTTTT
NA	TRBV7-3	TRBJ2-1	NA	CASSLGWREGVFRNEQFF	TGTGCCAGCAGCTTAGGGTGGCGGGAAGGAGTTTTTCGGAATGAGCAGTTCTTC
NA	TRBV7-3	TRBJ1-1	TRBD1	CASSLTGETNTEAFF	TGTGCCAGCAGCCTTACAGGGGAGACTAACACTGAAGCTTTCTTT
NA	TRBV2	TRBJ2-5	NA	CASTFGRGRQETQYF	TGTGCCAGCACCTTCGGGAGAGGCAGACAAGAGACCCAGTACTTC
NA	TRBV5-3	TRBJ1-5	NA	CARSLVREGELNQPQHF	TGTGCCAGAAGCTTGGTCAGGGAAGGGGAACTCAATCAGCCCCAGCATTTT
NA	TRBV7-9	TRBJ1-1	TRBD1	CASSLGQGAGRNTEAFF	TGTGCCAGCAGCCTCGGACAGGGGGCAGGGAGAAACACTGAAGCTTTCTTT
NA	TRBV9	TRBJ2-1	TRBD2	CASSVDLADYNEQFF	TGTGCCAGCAGCGTAGACCTAGCGGACTACAATGAGCAGTTCTTC
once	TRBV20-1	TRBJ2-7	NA	CSASLTADSF	TGCAGTGCTAGCCTAACTGCCGACTCCTTC
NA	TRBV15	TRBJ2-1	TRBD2	CATSRDPFLAGVSNEQFF	TGTGCCACCAGCAGAGATCCCTTTCTAGCGGGAGTTTCCAATGAGCAGTTCTTC
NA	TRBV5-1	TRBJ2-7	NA	CASSFWGRKVDEQYF	TGCGCCAGCAGCTTTTGGGGGCGAAAGGTCGACGAGCAGTACTTC
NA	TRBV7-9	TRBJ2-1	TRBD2	CASSPTGGAYNEQFF	TGTGCCAGCAGCCCTACGGGGGGGGCCTACAATGAGCAGTTCTTC
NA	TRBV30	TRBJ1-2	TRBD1	CAWWTGGNYGYTF	TGTGCCTGGTGGACAGGGGGCAACTATGGCTACACCTTC
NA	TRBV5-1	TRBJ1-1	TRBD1	CASSFGGQDVNTEAFF	TGCGCCAGCAGCTTTGGGGGACAGGACGTGAACACTGAAGCTTTCTTT
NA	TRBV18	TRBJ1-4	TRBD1	CASSPGQGDEKLFF	TGTGCCAGCTCACCAGGACAGGGTGATGAAAAACTGTTTTTT
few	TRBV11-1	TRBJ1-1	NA	CASRVIQGMNTEAFF	TGTGCCAGCAGGGTGATACAGGGAATGAACACTGAAGCTTTCTTT
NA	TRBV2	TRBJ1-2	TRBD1	CASSLEVVGTAGYTF	TGTGCCAGCAGTTTGGAAGTGGTCGGGACAGCTGGCTACACCTTC
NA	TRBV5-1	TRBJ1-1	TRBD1	CASSFRGTEAFF	TGCGCCAGCAGCTTCAGGGGGACTGAAGCTTTCTTT
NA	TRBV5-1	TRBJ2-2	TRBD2	CASSLTAGVGTGELFF	TGCGCCAGCAGCTTGACTGCGGGAGTTGGCACCGGGGAGCTGTTTTTT
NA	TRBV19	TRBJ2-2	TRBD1	CASSLQGDTGELFF	TGTGCCAGTAGTCTTCAGGGGGACACCGGGGAGTTGTTTTTT
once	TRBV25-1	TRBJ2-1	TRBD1	CASSGQGEANEQFF	TGTGCCAGCAGTGGACAGGGGGAGGCAAATGAGCAGTTCTTC
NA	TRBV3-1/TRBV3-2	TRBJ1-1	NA	CASSYGQLNTEAFF	TGTGCCAGCAGCTATGGACAGCTGAACACTGAAGCTTTCTTT
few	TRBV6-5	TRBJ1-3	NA	CASTVTMGSGNTIYF	TGTGCCAGCACCGTTACTATGGGTTCTGGAAACACCATATATTTT
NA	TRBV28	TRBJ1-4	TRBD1	CASSSLQGRANEKLFF	TGTGCCAGCAGTTCCTTACAGGGGCGGGCTAATGAAAAACTGTTTTTT
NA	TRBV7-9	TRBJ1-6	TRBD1	CASSRGDSPLHF	TGTGCCAGCTCCAGGGGGGATTCACCCCTCCACTTT
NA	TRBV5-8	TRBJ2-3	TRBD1	CASSRTGGSTDTQYF	TGTGCCAGCAGCCGCACAGGGGGAAGCACAGATACGCAGTATTTT
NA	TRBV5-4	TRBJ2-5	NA	CASSGPAGRETQYF	TGTGCCAGCAGCGGGCCCGCGGGGAGGGAGACCCAGTACTTC
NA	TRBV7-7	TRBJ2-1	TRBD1	CASSPGQGPYNEQFF	TGTGCTAGCAGCCCAGGACAGGGGCCCTACAATGAGCAGTTCTTC
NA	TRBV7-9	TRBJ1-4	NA	CASSPRGGQVTNEKLFF	TGTGCCAGCAGCCCCCGGGGGGGGCAGGTCACTAATGAAAAACTGTTTTTT
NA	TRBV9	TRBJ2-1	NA	CASSVAPWSSYNEQFF	TGTGCCAGCAGCGTAGCCCCGTGGAGTTCCTACAATGAGCAGTTCTTC
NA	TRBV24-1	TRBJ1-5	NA	CATSDPTVQPQHF	TGTGCCACCAGTGATCCTACAGTCCAGCCCCAGCATTTT
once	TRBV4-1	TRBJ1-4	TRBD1	CASSQNAWTGTNEKLFF	TGCGCCAGCAGCCAGAACGCCTGGACAGGGACTAATGAAAAACTGTTTTTT
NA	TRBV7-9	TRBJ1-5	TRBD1	CASSPDRGGQPQHF	TGTGCCAGCAGTCCGGACAGGGGCGGCCAGCCCCAGCATTTT
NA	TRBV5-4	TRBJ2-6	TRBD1	CASSQDRADGANVLTF	TGTGCCAGCAGCCAGGACAGGGCTGATGGGGCCAACGTCCTGACTTTC
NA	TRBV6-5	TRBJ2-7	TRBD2	CASSYSASGGYEQYF	TGTGCCAGCAGTTACTCTGCGAGCGGGGGCTACGAGCAGTACTTC
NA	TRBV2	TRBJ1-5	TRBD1	CASSGTGVQPQHF	TGTGCCAGCAGCGGAACAGGGGTTCAGCCCCAGCATTTT